A selection of T cell receptor beta chains follows, all from one sample in a study of cytomegalovirus exposure and HLA in healthy donors. Here immunoSEQ multiplex PCR was the method, and the copy in TCRdb shows in-frame clones only, minus some. Here the sample spans 100,000 to 150,000 clones, roughly four fifths being singletons. The material sequenced was PBMCs. These receptors were taken from a woman aged 45 to 65 in good health and CMV-seronegative. Both conserved end residues are part of each CDR3. The order of the fields is CDR3 protein, D gene, J gene, V gene. The D gene is left open where the match is weak.

CDR3aa: CASSLAGTSGLEQYF; d_gene: TRBD2; j_gene: TRBJ2-7; v_gene: TRBV7-6
CDR3aa: CAWRVTGGYNEQFF; d_gene: TRBD1; j_gene: TRBJ2-1; v_gene: TRBV30
CDR3aa: CASSKGQGVSNTEAFF; d_gene: TRBD1; j_gene: TRBJ1-1; v_gene: TRBV7-2
CDR3aa: CASSRRPGQGVFFQETQYF; d_gene: TRBD1; j_gene: TRBJ2-5; v_gene: TRBV14
CDR3aa: CASSYRGVTQPQHF; d_gene: .; j_gene: TRBJ1-5; v_gene: TRBV6-5
CDR3aa: CAWSNRGPQPQNF; d_gene: TRBD1; j_gene: TRBJ1-5; v_gene: TRBV30
CDR3aa: CASTPGQGIWNTEAFF; d_gene: TRBD1; j_gene: TRBJ1-1; v_gene: TRBV28
CDR3aa: CASSDQGGTSVHNEQFF; d_gene: TRBD2; j_gene: TRBJ2-1; v_gene: TRBV6-4
CDR3aa: CASSFTPHKSYEQYF; d_gene: .; j_gene: TRBJ2-7; v_gene: TRBV27
CDR3aa: CASSPTSYTQYF; d_gene: .; j_gene: TRBJ2-3; v_gene: TRBV28
CDR3aa: CASSSGEGRTPYTEAFF; d_gene: .; j_gene: TRBJ1-1; v_gene: TRBV7-8
CDR3aa: CASSESRFGKLFF; d_gene: .; j_gene: TRBJ1-4; v_gene: TRBV25-1
CDR3aa: CASSGQGGPNNEQFF; d_gene: TRBD1; j_gene: TRBJ2-1; v_gene: TRBV6-5
CDR3aa: CASSLADNEQFF; d_gene: .; j_gene: TRBJ2-1; v_gene: TRBV11-2
CDR3aa: CASSEELGGTDTQYF; d_gene: .; j_gene: TRBJ2-3; v_gene: TRBV6-1
CDR3aa: CASSPRLAGTQETQYF; d_gene: TRBD2; j_gene: TRBJ2-5; v_gene: TRBV27
CDR3aa: CASSVGLRERRDTEAFF; d_gene: .; j_gene: TRBJ1-1; v_gene: TRBV9
CDR3aa: CASTPGGTGTNTEAFF; d_gene: TRBD1; j_gene: TRBJ1-1; v_gene: TRBV5-4
CDR3aa: CASSGGGKYNEQFF; d_gene: .; j_gene: TRBJ2-1; v_gene: TRBV28
CDR3aa: CASSFGVGSNQPQHF; d_gene: .; j_gene: TRBJ1-5; v_gene: TRBV13
CDR3aa: CASSPGQGWNTEAFF; d_gene: TRBD1; j_gene: TRBJ1-1; v_gene: TRBV5-6
CDR3aa: CASSLGQGLAGSLGEQFF; d_gene: TRBD2; j_gene: TRBJ2-1; v_gene: TRBV7-9
CDR3aa: CASVQGVKTGELFF; d_gene: TRBD1; j_gene: TRBJ2-2; v_gene: TRBV19
CDR3aa: CATSRDGGTTRGYTF; d_gene: .; j_gene: TRBJ1-2; v_gene: TRBV15
CDR3aa: CASSEGDRAQPQHF; d_gene: TRBD1; j_gene: TRBJ1-5; v_gene: TRBV2
CDR3aa: CASSSTDTGRRAFF; d_gene: .; j_gene: TRBJ1-1; v_gene: TRBV5-1
CDR3aa: CASSLAGFTDTQYF; d_gene: .; j_gene: TRBJ2-3; v_gene: TRBV7-9
CDR3aa: CAWEPQGGGANVLTF; d_gene: .; j_gene: TRBJ2-6; v_gene: TRBV30
CDR3aa: CASSSGTGDEKLFF; d_gene: TRBD1; j_gene: TRBJ1-4; v_gene: TRBV7-6
CDR3aa: CASSYSRNTEAFF; d_gene: .; j_gene: TRBJ1-1; v_gene: TRBV6-6
CDR3aa: CASSRGQGIDGYTF; d_gene: TRBD1; j_gene: TRBJ1-2; v_gene: TRBV11-3
CDR3aa: CASSLGQLSEERGYTF; d_gene: .; j_gene: TRBJ1-2; v_gene: TRBV5-6
CDR3aa: CASSLVWRAGELFF; d_gene: .; j_gene: TRBJ2-2; v_gene: TRBV7-9
CDR3aa: CASSQVRTGRPTEAFF; d_gene: TRBD1; j_gene: TRBJ1-1; v_gene: TRBV14
CDR3aa: CAWSPRSEQFF; d_gene: .; j_gene: TRBJ2-1; v_gene: TRBV30
CDR3aa: CASSSPAGRSGADTQYF; d_gene: .; j_gene: TRBJ2-3; v_gene: TRBV28
CDR3aa: CAWRGGHGELFF; d_gene: .; j_gene: TRBJ2-2; v_gene: TRBV30
CDR3aa: CASSQDLSGRNIQYF; d_gene: .; j_gene: TRBJ2-4; v_gene: TRBV4-3
CDR3aa: CAWIIAGNTIYF; d_gene: .; j_gene: TRBJ1-3; v_gene: TRBV30